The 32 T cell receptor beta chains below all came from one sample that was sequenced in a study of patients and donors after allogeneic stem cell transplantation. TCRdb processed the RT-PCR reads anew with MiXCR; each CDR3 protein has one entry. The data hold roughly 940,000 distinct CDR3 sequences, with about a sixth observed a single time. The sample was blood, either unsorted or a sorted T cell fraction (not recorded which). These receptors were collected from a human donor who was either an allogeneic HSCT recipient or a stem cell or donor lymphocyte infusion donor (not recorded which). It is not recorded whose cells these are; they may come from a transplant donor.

This CDR3 reads CASSLSWDSRTQYF. CDR3 DNA sequence: TGTGCCAGCAGCTTAAGTTGGGACTCGCGAACGCAGTATTTT. The J gene is TRBJ2-3, the V gene TRBV11-3, with D maybe TRBD2 (6 bases). The CDR3 loop spans 14 amino acids. From germline, CDR1 is SGHNT and CDR2 YENEEA. V shed 2 bases and J shed 9 bases, with 15 bases lying between them.

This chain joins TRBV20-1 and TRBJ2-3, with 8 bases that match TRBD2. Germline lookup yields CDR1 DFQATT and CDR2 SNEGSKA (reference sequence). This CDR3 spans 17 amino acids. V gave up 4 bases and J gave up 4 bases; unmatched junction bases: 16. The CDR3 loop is CSANTLRDGGAPDTQYF. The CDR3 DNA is TGCAGTGCTAACACCCTCCGGGACGGGGGGGCCCCAGATACGCAGTATTTT.

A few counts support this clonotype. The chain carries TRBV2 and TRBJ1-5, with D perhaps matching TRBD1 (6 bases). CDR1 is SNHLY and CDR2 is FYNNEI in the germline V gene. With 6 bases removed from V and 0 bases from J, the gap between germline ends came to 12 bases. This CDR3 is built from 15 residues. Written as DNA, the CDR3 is TGTGCCAGCAGCCCCGGGACACCTAGCAATCAGCCCCAGCATTTT. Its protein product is CASSPGTPSNQPQHF.

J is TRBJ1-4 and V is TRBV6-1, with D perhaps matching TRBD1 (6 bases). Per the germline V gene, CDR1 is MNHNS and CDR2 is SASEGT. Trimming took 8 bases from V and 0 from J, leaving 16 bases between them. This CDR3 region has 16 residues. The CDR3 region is CASAQGQPATNEKLFF. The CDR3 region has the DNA TGTGCCAGCGCGCAGGGGCAACCTGCAACTAATGAAAAACTGTTTTTT.

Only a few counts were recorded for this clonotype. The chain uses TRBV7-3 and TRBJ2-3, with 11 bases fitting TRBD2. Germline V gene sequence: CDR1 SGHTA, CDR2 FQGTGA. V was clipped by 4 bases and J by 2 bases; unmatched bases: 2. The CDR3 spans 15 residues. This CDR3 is CASSSSGGTTDTQYF. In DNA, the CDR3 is TGTGCCAGCAGCTCTAGCGGGGGGACCACAGATACGCAGTATTTT.

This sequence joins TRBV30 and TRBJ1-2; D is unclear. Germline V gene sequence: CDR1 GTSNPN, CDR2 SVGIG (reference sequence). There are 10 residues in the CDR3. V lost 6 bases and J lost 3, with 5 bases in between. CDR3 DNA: TGTGCCTGCCTAGACTATGGCTACACCTTC. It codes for CACLDYGYTF.

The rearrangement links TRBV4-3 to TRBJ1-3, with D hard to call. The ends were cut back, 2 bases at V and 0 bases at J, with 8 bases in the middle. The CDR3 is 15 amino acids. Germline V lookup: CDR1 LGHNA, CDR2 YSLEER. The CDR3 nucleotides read TGCGCCAGCAGCCAATCCCCAAACTCTGGAAACACCATATATTTT. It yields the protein CASSQSPNSGNTIYF.

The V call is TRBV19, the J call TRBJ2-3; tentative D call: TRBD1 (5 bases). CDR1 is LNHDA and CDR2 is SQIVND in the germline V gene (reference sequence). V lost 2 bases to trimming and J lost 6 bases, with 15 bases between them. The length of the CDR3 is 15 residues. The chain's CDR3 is CASSIRPGKRDTQYF. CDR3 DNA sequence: TGTGCCAGTAGTATAAGGCCAGGGAAAAGGGATACGCAGTATTTT.

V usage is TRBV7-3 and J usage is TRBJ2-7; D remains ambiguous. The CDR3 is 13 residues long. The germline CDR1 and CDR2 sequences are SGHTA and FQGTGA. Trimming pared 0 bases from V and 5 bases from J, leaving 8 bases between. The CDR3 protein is CASSLTNHDEQYF. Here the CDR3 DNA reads TGTGCCAGCAGCTTAACTAATCATGACGAGCAGTACTTC.

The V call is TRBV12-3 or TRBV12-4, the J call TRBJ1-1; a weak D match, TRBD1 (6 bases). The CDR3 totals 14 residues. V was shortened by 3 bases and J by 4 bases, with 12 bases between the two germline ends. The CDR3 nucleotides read TGTGCCAGCAGTTTGGGGGCGGCTGGCACTGAAGCTTTCTTT. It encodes CASSLGAAGTEAFF.

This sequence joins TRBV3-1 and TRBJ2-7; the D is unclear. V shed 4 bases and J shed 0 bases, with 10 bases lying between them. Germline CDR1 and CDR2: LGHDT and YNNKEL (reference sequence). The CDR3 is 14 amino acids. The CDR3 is CASSPYSSSYEQYF. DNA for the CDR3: TGTGCCAGCAGCCCTTATTCTAGCTCCTACGAGCAGTACTTC.

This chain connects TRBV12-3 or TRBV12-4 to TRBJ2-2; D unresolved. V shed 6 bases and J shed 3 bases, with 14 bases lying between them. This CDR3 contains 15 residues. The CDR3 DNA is TGTGCCAGCAGCAAGGGTGGTGGCGACACCGGGGAGCTGTTTTTT. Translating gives CASSKGGGDTGELFF.

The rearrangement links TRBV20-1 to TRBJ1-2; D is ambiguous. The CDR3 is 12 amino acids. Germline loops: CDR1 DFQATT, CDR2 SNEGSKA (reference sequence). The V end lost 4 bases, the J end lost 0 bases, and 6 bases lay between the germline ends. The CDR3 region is CSANNANYGYTF. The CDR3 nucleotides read TGCAGTGCTAACAACGCTAACTATGGCTACACCTTC.

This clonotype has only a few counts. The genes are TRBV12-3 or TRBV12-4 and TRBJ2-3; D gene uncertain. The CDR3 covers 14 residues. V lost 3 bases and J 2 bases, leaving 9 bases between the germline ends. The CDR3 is CASSFYRSTDTQYF. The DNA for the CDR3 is TGTGCCAGCAGTTTCTACAGATCCACAGATACGCAGTATTTT.

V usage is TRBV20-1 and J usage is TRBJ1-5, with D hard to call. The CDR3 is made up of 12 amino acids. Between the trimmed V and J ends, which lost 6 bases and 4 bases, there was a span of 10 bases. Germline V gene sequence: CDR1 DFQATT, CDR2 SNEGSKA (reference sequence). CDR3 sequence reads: CSARRRNQPQHF. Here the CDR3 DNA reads TGCAGTGCCCGCCGGAGAAATCAGCCCCAGCATTTT.

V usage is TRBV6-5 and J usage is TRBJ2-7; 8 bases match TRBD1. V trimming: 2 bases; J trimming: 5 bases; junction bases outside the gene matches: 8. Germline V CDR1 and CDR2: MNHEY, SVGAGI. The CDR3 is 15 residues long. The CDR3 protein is CASSYPGQGKNEQYF. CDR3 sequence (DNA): TGTGCCAGCAGTTACCCCGGACAGGGTAAGAACGAGCAGTACTTC.

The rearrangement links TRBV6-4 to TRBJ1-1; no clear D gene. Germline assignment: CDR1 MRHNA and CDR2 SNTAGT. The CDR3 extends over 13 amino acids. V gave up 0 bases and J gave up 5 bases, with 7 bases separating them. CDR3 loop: CASSDSRGTEAFF. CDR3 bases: TGTGCCAGCAGTGACTCACGAGGAACTGAAGCTTTCTTT.

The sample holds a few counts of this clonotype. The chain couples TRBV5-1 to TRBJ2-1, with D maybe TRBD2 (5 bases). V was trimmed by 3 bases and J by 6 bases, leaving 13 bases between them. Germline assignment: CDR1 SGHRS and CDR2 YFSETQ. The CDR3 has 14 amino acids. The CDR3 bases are TGCGCCAGCAGCTGGAATGGGCTAGCCAATGAGCAGTTCTTC. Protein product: CASSWNGLANEQFF.

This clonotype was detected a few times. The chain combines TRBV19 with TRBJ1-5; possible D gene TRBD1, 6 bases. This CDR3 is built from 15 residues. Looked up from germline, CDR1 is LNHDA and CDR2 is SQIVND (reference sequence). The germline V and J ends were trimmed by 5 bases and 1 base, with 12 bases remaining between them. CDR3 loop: CASSGLTGSNQPQHF. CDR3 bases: TGTGCCAGTAGTGGACTTACAGGGAGCAATCAGCCCCAGCATTTT.

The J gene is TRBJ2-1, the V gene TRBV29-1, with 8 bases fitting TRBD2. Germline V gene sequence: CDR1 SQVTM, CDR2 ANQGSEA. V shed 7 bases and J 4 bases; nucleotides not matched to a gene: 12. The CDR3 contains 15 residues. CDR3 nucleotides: TGCAGCGCTAAGAGAGCGGGAGAGATGTACAATGAGCAGTTCTTC. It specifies CSAKRAGEMYNEQFF.

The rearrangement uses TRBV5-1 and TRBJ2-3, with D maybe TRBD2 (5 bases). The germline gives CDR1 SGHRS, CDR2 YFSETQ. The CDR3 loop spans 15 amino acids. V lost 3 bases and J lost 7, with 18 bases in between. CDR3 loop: CASSSGLVKDYTQYF. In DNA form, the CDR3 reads TGCGCCAGCAGCTCCGGACTGGTGAAGGACTATACGCAGTATTTT. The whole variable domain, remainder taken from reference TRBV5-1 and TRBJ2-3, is KAGVTQTPRYLIKTRGQQVTLSCSPISGHRSVSWYQQTPGQGLQFLFEYFSETQRNKGNFPGRFSGRQFSNSRSEMNVSTLELGDSALYLCASSSGLVKDYTQYFGPGTRLTVL.

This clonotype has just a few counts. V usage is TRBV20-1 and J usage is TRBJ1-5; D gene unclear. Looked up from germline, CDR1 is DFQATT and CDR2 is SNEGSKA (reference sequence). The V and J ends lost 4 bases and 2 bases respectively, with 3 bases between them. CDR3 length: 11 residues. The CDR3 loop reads CSAMGNQPQHF. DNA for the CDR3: TGCAGTGCTATGGGCAATCAGCCCCAGCATTTT.

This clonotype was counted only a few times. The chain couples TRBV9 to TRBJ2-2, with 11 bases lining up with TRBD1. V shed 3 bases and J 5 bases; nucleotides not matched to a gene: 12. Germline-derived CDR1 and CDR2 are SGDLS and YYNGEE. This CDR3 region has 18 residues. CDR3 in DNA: TGTGCCAGCAGCGGCCCGGGGGTGGACAGGGGGCAAACCGGGGAGCTGTTTTTT. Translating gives CASSGPGVDRGQTGELFF.

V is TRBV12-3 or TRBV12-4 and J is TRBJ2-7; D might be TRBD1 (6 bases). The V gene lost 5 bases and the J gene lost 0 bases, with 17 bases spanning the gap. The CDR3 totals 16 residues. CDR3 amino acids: CASSGGRQAYSYEQYF. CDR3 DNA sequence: TGTGCCAGCAGTGGGGGAAGACAGGCATACTCCTACGAGCAGTACTTC.

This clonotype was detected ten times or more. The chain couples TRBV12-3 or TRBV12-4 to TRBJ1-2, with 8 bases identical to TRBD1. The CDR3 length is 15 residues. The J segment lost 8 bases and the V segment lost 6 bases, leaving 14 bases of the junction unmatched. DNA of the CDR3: TGTGCCAGCAGGGTGGGGTACGACAGGGGACGCGGCTACACCTTC. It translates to CASRVGYDRGRGYTF.

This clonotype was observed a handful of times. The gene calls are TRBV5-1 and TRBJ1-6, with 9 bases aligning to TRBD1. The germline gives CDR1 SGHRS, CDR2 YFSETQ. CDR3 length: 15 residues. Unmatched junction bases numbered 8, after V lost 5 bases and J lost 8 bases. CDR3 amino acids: CASRSDRGEYSPLHF. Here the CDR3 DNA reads TGCGCCAGCAGGTCGGACAGGGGTGAATATTCACCCCTCCACTTT. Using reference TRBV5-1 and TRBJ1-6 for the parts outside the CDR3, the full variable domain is KAGVTQTPRYLIKTRGQQVTLSCSPISGHRSVSWYQQTPGQGLQFLFEYFSETQRNKGNFPGRFSGRQFSNSRSEMNVSTLELGDSALYLCASRSDRGEYSPLHFGNGTRLTVT.

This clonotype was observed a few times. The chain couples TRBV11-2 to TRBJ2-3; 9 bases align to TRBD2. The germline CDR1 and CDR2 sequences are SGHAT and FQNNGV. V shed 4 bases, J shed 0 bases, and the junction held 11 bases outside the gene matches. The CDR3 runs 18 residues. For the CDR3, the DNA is TGTGCCAGCAGCTCCCCATCTGGGCGGGGGGGTAGCACAGATACGCAGTATTTT. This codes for CASSSPSGRGGSTDTQYF.

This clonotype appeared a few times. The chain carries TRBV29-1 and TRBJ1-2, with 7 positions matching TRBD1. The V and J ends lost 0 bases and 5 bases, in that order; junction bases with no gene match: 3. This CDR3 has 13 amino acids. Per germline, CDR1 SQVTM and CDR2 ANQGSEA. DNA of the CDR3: TGCAGCGTTGAAGATACAGGGGAGTATGGCTACACCTTC. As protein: CSVEDTGEYGYTF.

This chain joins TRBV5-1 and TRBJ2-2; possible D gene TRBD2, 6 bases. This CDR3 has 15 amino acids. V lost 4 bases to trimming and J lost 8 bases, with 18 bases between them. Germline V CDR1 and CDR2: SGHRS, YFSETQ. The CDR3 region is CASSLFSGAPGELFF. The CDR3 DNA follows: TGCGCCAGCAGCCTCTTTAGCGGTGCGCCTGGGGAGCTGTTTTTT.

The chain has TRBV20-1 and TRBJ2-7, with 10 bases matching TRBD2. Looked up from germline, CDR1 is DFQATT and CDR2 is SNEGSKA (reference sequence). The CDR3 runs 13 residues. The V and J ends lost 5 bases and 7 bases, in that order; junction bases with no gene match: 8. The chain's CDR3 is CSAYASGSGEQYF. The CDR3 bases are TGCAGTGCTTATGCTAGCGGGAGTGGTGAGCAGTACTTC.

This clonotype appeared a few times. This CDR3 is CASSVGDRGWPQHF. Written as DNA, the CDR3 is TGTGCCAGCAGCGTAGGGGACAGGGGCTGGCCCCAGCATTTT. V is TRBV9 and J is TRBJ1-5; 10 nucleotides line up with TRBD1. This CDR3 has 14 amino acids. Trimming took 0 bases from V and 9 from J; bases not matched to a gene: 3. Germline loops: CDR1 SGDLS, CDR2 YYNGEE.

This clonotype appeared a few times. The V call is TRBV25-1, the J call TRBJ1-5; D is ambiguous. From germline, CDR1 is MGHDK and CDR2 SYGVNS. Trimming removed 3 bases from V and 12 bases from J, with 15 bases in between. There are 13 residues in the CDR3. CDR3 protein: CASSEYSSALQHF. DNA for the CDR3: TGTGCCAGCAGTGAGTATTCTTCCGCGCTCCAGCATTTT.